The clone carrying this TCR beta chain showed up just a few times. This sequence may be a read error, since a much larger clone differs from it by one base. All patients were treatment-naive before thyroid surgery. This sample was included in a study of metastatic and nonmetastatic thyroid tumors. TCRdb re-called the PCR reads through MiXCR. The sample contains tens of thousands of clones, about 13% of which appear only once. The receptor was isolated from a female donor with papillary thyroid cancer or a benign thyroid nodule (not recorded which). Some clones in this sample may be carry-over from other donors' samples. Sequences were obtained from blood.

CDR3 sequence reads: CASSTDRGLTETFF. CDR3 nucleotide sequence: TGTGCCAGCAGCACAGACAGGGGGCTTACTGAAACTTTCTTT. The chain combines TRBV9 with TRBJ1-1, with 10 bases matching TRBD1. The CDR3 has 14 amino acids. The V gene's germline CDR1 is SGDLS and CDR2 YYNGEE.